This T cell receptor beta chain is from a study of blood T cells in healthy people across ages. Trimming removed 3 bases from V and 5 bases from J, with 13 bases in between. From germline, CDR1 is GTSNPN and CDR2 SVGIG (reference sequence). The CDR3 length is 13 residues. Through a sample-barcoded 5' primer and a J-beta primer mix, a second PCR was run for about 6 to 12 cycles. One entry per CDR3 protein results from TCRdb running MiXCR on the 5' RACE reads. The profile shows over 550,000 distinct CDR3 sequences, 25% to 35% of them singletons. The sequence was collected from a woman of 80 years or more in good health. The sample was blood. The chain employs TRBV30 and TRBJ1-1, with D maybe TRBD1 (6 bases). The CDR3 loop reads CAWSRTQGTEAFF. CDR3 DNA: TGTGCCTGGAGCCGCACCCAGGGGACTGAAGCTTTCTTT. Looking up the rest from reference TRBV30 and TRBJ1-1 gives the full variable domain: SQTIHQWPATLVQPVGSPLSLECTVEGTSNPNLYWYRQAAGRGLQLLFYSVGIGQISSEVPQNLSASRPQDRQFILSSKKLLLSDSGFYLCAWSRTQGTEAFFGQGTRLTVV.